This TCR beta chain was found in a study of Ad26.COV2.S vaccination and SARS-CoV-2 variants. Across the whole study: Ad26.COV2.S, an intramuscular injection, was given once or twice 56 days apart.

Libraries were prepared by immunoSEQ multiplex PCR; TCRdb keeps only in-frame clonotypes and omits some of them. Among 410,000 or so clones listed, roughly 90% were seen once. Treatment noted: around 19 received Ad26.COV2.S at low or high dose, single or two shots; 5 received placebo; per-sample allocation not given. All samples were drawn on day 63, counting from the first vaccine or placebo injection. Trimming removed 4 bases from V and 2 bases from J, with 9 bases in between. CDR3 length: 13 amino acids. CDR1 GTSNPN and CDR2 SVGIG come from the germline V gene (reference sequence). J is TRBJ2-1 and V is TRBV30, with D possibly TRBD1 on 5 matching bases. This clonotype originated in a person aged 18-60 years who received the Ad26.COV2.S COVID-19 vaccine or a placebo. The material was peripheral blood, obtained in a trial of Ad26.COV2.S vaccine versus placebo. The chain's CDR3 is CAWIMGPYNEQFF. CDR3 coding DNA: TGTGCCTGGATTATGGGGCCCTACAATGAGCAGTTCTTC.